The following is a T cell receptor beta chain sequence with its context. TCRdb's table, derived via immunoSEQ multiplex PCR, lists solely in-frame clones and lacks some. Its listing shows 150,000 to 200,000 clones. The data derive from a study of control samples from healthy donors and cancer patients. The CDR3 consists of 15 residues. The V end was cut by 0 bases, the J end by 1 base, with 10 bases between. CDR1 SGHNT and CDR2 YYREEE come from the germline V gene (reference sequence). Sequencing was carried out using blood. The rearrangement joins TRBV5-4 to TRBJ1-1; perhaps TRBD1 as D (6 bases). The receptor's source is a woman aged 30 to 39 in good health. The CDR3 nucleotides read TGTGCCAGCAGCTTGGCCGCACAGGGGAACACTGAAGCTTTCTTT. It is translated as CASSLAAQGNTEAFF.